The clone carrying this T cell receptor (beta chain) was counted between two and nine times. This sample stems from a study of blood T cells in healthy people across ages. J lost 8 bases, V lost 2 bases, and 8 bases had no gene match. Per the germline V gene, CDR1 is SGHAT and CDR2 is FQDESV (reference sequence). The CDR3 extends over 15 amino acids. Combining a sample-barcoded 5' primer with a J-beta primer mix, a second PCR ran for roughly 7 to 11 cycles. TCRdb re-derived calls from the 5' RACE reads in MiXCR, one entry per CDR3 protein. The sample lists fewer than 800,000 distinct CDR3 sequences, under 25% seen once, with roughly 3.4% in the top ten.

This sequence joins TRBV11-1 and TRBJ2-4, with TRBD1 matching over 8 bases. The sample was blood. This clonotype was obtained from a man between 65 and 85 years old in good health. CDR3 bases: TGTGCCAGCAGCTTATCCCGGGGACAGGTTCACATTCAGTACTTC. Its translation is CASSLSRGQVHIQYF.